The 25 T cell receptor beta chains presented below share a single source sample, sequenced in a study of spatial heterogeneity in lung cancer. TCRdb called the 5' RACE reads again in MiXCR, with one record for every CDR3 protein. The sample includes 60,000 to 90,000 distinct CDR3 sequences, 7% to 9% of them seen just once. Regarding time point: sample taken at primary tumor resection. Sequencing used PBMCs, obtained at surgery. These receptors all come from a male donor with early-stage non-small cell lung cancer.

This clonotype was detected ten times or more. This sequence joins TRBV4-2 and TRBJ2-1, with 11 bases identical to TRBD2. The CDR3 runs to 15 residues. J was trimmed by 3 bases and V by 6 bases; bases with no gene match: 4. The germline V gene encodes CDR1 LGHNA and CDR2 YNFKEQ. The CDR3 spells CASSPLAGDYNEQFF. The CDR3 bases are TGTGCCAGCAGTCCACTAGCGGGAGACTACAATGAGCAGTTCTTC.

Ten or more counts support this clonotype. J is TRBJ2-5 and V is TRBV11-2, with unresolved D. V dropped 2 bases and J dropped 0 bases, with 10 bases sitting between them. The CDR3 length is 15 residues. Germline lookup yields CDR1 SGHAT and CDR2 FQNNGV. CDR3 in DNA: TGTGCCAGCAGCTTACTATTGCGGAACCAAGAGACCCAGTACTTC. It encodes CASSLLLRNQETQYF.

Ten or more counts support this clonotype. The chain has TRBV20-1 and TRBJ2-1; the D gene is possibly TRBD1 (6 bases). CDR3 length: 13 amino acids. The V end was cut by 4 bases, the J end by 4 bases, with 11 bases between. CDR1 and CDR2 (germline): DFQATT, SNEGSKA (reference sequence). CDR3 in amino acids: CSAKDRLYNEQFF. The CDR3 coding sequence is TGCAGTGCTAAAGACAGGCTTTACAATGAGCAGTTCTTC.

At least ten counts were recorded for this clonotype. The chain employs TRBV27 and TRBJ2-3; no clear D gene. The germline V and J ends were trimmed by 2 bases and 2 bases, with 8 bases remaining between them. CDR3 size: 14 residues. Germline V CDR1 and CDR2: MNHEY, SMNVEV (reference sequence). The CDR3: CASSLGAFTDTQYF. CDR3 nucleotides: TGTGCCAGCAGTTTAGGTGCATTCACAGATACGCAGTATTTT.

The rearrangement joins TRBV7-3 to TRBJ2-2; 7 bases align to TRBD1. CDR1 and CDR2 (germline): SGHTA, FQGTGA. Trimming took 4 bases from V and 6 from J; bases not matched to a gene: 2. This CDR3 spans 13 amino acids. Here the CDR3 DNA reads TGTGCCAGCAGCTCTGGACAGGCCGGGGAGCTGTTTTTT. This codes for CASSSGQAGELFF.

This clonotype was found a few times. The chain joins TRBV6-6 to TRBJ1-5, with TRBD1 matching over 8 bases. Germline V CDR1 and CDR2: MNHNY, SVGAGI (reference sequence). V was pared by 2 bases and J by 6 bases, with 3 bases of the junction left unmatched. CDR3 length equals 14 residues. This CDR3 is CASSYDRGGQPQHF. In DNA, the CDR3 is TGTGCCAGCAGTTACGACAGGGGAGGTCAGCCCCAGCATTTT.

This clonotype was recorded at least ten times. The chain has TRBV2 and TRBJ1-1; D uncertain. V lost 7 bases and J lost 0, with 12 bases in between. The CDR3 consists of 14 residues. Germline lookup yields CDR1 SNHLY and CDR2 FYNNEI. CDR3 region: CASTVGFMNTEAFF. The CDR3 nucleotides read TGTGCCAGCACGGTAGGCTTCATGAACACTGAAGCTTTCTTT.

In its sample, this clonotype was seen many times. This sequence joins TRBV10-1 and TRBJ1-1; D gene ambiguous. CDR3 length: 14 amino acids. Deletions cut 0 bases from V and 0 bases from J, with 5 bases between. Per the germline V gene, CDR1 is WNHNN and CDR2 is SYGVQD (reference sequence). CDR3 in DNA: TGCGCCAGCAGTGAGTCAAGGGTGAACACTGAAGCTTTCTTT. Amino acids: CASSESRVNTEAFF.

Ten or more counts support this clonotype. This chain uses TRBV11-2 with TRBJ2-1; D is unresolved. CDR3 length: 15 amino acids. CDR1 SGHAT and CDR2 FQNNGV come from the germline V gene. V was trimmed by 5 bases and J by 3 bases, leaving 14 bases between them. The CDR3 sequence: CASSPNQGIYNEQFF. In nucleotides, the CDR3 is TGTGCCAGCAGCCCGAACCAAGGAATCTACAATGAGCAGTTCTTC.

This clonotype was found many times. The chain employs TRBV27 and TRBJ2-3; TRBD1 might be the D (6 bases). Between the trimmed V and J ends, which lost 2 bases and 1 base, there was a span of 10 bases. The CDR3 loop spans 15 amino acids. Germline values: CDR1 MNHEY, CDR2 SMNVEV (reference sequence). CDR3 DNA sequence: TGTGCCAGCAGTTTAGAGGGGGTGGGCACAGATACGCAGTATTTT. Residues: CASSLEGVGTDTQYF.

This clonotype was recorded at least ten times. V is TRBV29-1 and J is TRBJ2-7; 9 bases agree with TRBD1. CDR1 SQVTM and CDR2 ANQGSEA come from the germline V gene. Germline trimming cut 6 bases from V and 5 bases from J; bases unmatched to any gene: 5. The CDR3 extends over 12 amino acids. This chain's CDR3 is CSVGTGRHEQYF. In DNA, the CDR3 is TGCAGCGTAGGGACAGGGAGGCACGAGCAGTACTTC.

This clonotype was seen a handful of times. The chain joins TRBV20-1 to TRBJ2-1; TRBD2 matches at 13 bases. The CDR3 runs to 16 residues. V lost 0 bases to trimming and J lost 6 bases; unmatched junction nucleotides: 5. Germline values: CDR1 DFQATT, CDR2 SNEGSKA (reference sequence). The CDR3 DNA reads TGCAGTGCTAGAGACCCACTAGCGGGAGGGCGCAATGAGCAGTTCTTC. Its protein product is CSARDPLAGGRNEQFF.

CDR3 sequence reads: CASSFNSGRGNEQFF. CDR3 DNA sequence: TGCGCCAGCAGCTTTAATAGCGGGAGAGGCAATGAGCAGTTCTTC. The chain is built from TRBV5-1 and TRBJ2-1; 9 positions agree with TRBD2. The V gene's germline CDR1 is SGHRS and CDR2 YFSETQ. The V segment lost 2 bases and the J segment 6 bases; nucleotides outside the gene matches: 6. This CDR3 has 15 residues.

This clonotype showed up just a few times. The chain uses TRBV6-2 or TRBV6-3 and TRBJ1-1; 8 bases are a match to TRBD1. J lost 11 bases, V lost 8 bases, and 16 bases had no gene match. This CDR3 contains 14 residues. Germline V gene data show CDR1 as MNHEY and CDR2 as SVGEGT. CDR3 sequence (DNA): TGTGCCAGCTTTGCAGGGGGCTCTACCAAGGATGCTTTCTTT. Residues: CASFAGGSTKDAFF.

V is TRBV7-9 and J is TRBJ1-2; D remains ambiguous. The CDR3 sequence is 12 residues long. Per the germline V gene, CDR1 is SEHNR and CDR2 is FQNEAQ (reference sequence). Trimming left V 1 base short and J 5 bases short, with 5 bases between. The CDR3 DNA reads as TGTGCCAGCAGCTTAGTAGATTATGGCTACACCTTC. Translation: CASSLVDYGYTF.

V and J are TRBV5-6 and TRBJ1-5; 7 positions match TRBD1. The V segment lost 4 bases and the J segment 4 bases; nucleotides outside the gene matches: 17. Germline V lookup: CDR1 SGHDT, CDR2 YYEEEE. The CDR3 length is 18 residues. CDR3 nucleotide sequence: TGTGCCAGCAGCCTGTGGGCAGGGGGGCTGCCCTATAATCAGCCCCAGCATTTT. It is translated as CASSLWAGGLPYNQPQHF.

This clonotype was recorded at least ten times. The chain combines TRBV6-1 with TRBJ1-5; 9 nucleotides align to TRBD1. J lost 9 bases, V lost 6 bases, and 18 bases had no gene match. This CDR3 spans 17 amino acids. The germline gives CDR1 MNHNS, CDR2 SASEGT. CDR3 residues: CASREHRRDRVLRPQHF. DNA for the CDR3: TGTGCCAGCAGGGAACACCGCCGGGACAGGGTTTTAAGGCCCCAGCATTTT.

At least ten counts were recorded for this clonotype. The V and J genes are TRBV11-2 and TRBJ2-7; D call uncertain. The length of the CDR3 is 11 residues. V lost 5 bases and J 3 bases, leaving 5 bases between the germline ends. The germline gives CDR1 SGHAT, CDR2 FQNNGV. The CDR3 here is CASSADYEQYF. The DNA of the CDR3 is TGTGCCAGCAGCGCCGACTACGAGCAGTACTTC.

V and J are TRBV15 and TRBJ2-2, with 7 positions matching TRBD1. Germline V gives CDR1 LNHNV, CDR2 YYDKDF (reference sequence). V lost 9 bases and J lost 1; bases outside the gene matches: 5. This CDR3 comprises 14 residues. Here the CDR3 reads CATQGTGNTGELFF. The CDR3 region has the DNA TGTGCCACACAGGGGACGGGGAACACCGGGGAGCTGTTTTTT.

This clonotype was counted many times. The chain joins TRBV5-4 to TRBJ2-7; perhaps TRBD2 as D (6 bases). This CDR3 has 13 amino acids. V lost 1 base and J 5 bases, leaving 10 bases between the germline ends. Germline-derived CDR1 and CDR2 are SGHNT and YYREEE (reference sequence). The CDR3 is CASSLTAGNEQYF. The CDR3 bases are TGTGCCAGCAGCTTGACGGCGGGGAACGAGCAGTACTTC.

In this sample, this clonotype turned up many times. The chain employs TRBV7-3 and TRBJ2-1; 9 positions agree with TRBD2. The CDR3 is 16 amino acids. J was trimmed by 2 bases and V by 4 bases; bases with no gene match: 6. Germline V lookup: CDR1 SGHTA, CDR2 FQGTGA. CDR3 loop: CASSWLAGAAYNEQFF. In nucleotides, the CDR3 is TGTGCCAGCAGCTGGTTAGCGGGAGCTGCCTACAATGAGCAGTTCTTC.

V usage is TRBV12-3 or TRBV12-4 and J usage is TRBJ2-5; D is perhaps TRBD1 or TRBD2 (6 bases each). The V end lost 7 bases, the J end lost 4 bases, and 22 bases lay between the germline ends. This CDR3 spans 16 amino acids. The CDR3 region has the DNA TGTGCCAGCAACCTCCGACCTGGGGGGCCCTTAGAGACCCAGTACTTC. Amino acids: CASNLRPGGPLETQYF.

The rearrangement links TRBV5-1 to TRBJ2-3, with TRBD1 identical over 7 bases. The CDR3 extends over 15 amino acids. Germline V gives CDR1 SGHRS, CDR2 YFSETQ. J lost 0 bases, V lost 6 bases, and 7 bases had no gene match. CDR3 coding DNA: TGCGCCAGCAAGGGACAGCTTACTAGCACAGATACGCAGTATTTT. Translated: CASKGQLTSTDTQYF. Combining the CDR3 with reference TRBV5-1 and TRBJ2-3 gives the whole variable domain KAGVTQTPRYLIKTRGQQVTLSCSPISGHRSVSWYQQTPGQGLQFLFEYFSETQRNKGNFPGRFSGRQFSNSRSEMNVSTLELGDSALYLCASKGQLTSTDTQYFGPGTRLTVL.

This clonotype has a count of ten or more. The chain is built from TRBV6-2 or TRBV6-3 and TRBJ2-5; 11 bases match TRBD1. J was trimmed by 6 bases and V by 7 bases; bases with no gene match: 10. The CDR3 is 15 residues long. The germline CDR1 and CDR2 sequences are MNHEY and SVGEGT. In DNA, the CDR3 is TGTGCCAGCACCCCCGGGACAGGGGGTGGAAAGACCCAGTACTTC. Amino acids: CASTPGTGGGKTQYF.

The chain links TRBV14 to TRBJ2-1; D is perhaps TRBD2 (5 bases). CDR1 SGHDN and CDR2 FVKESK come from the germline V gene. The CDR3 loop spans 14 amino acids. V was trimmed by 4 bases and J by 8 bases, leaving 15 bases between them. CDR3 protein: CASSPSRGWDEQFF. The CDR3 coding sequence is TGTGCCAGCAGCCCCTCTCGCGGGTGGGATGAGCAGTTCTTC.